This TCR beta chain appears in the sequencing data of a study of human T cells and chemical hapten exposure. The time point is: patch test 2, 6 weeks after DPC sensitization. Documented treatment: therapeutic diphenylcyclopropenone sensitization with weekly scalp DPC. At every patch-test visit, blood was drawn before the patch test was applied. Unique molecular identifiers were linked by the library to individual cDNA molecules. TCRdb reanalysed the RACE reads using MiXCR and keeps one entry per CDR3 protein. The sample has fewer than 100,000 distinct CDR3 sequences; roughly 10% are singletons. This clonotype was seen more than once but under ten times. What it binds is not known. Study results and caveats: No shift was seen in TCRs above 1 in 1000 frequency with DPC sensitization. All donors were alopecia patients, so their immunity may differ from that of healthy people.

This CDR3 comprises 13 residues. The V gene's germline CDR1 is SNHLY and CDR2 FYNNEI. V gave up 8 bases and J gave up 4 bases; unmatched junction bases: 7. The material sequenced was whole blood, taken in connection with sensitization to the hapten diphenylcyclopropenone (DPC). The chain carries TRBV2 and TRBJ2-5, with 7 bases fitting TRBD2. This clonotype was sampled from a man younger than 35 with alopecia areata. Some clones in this sample may be carry-over from other donors' samples. In nucleotides, the CDR3 is TGTGCCAGCGGGGTGACTAGCCGAGAGACCCAGTACTTC. This encodes CASGVTSRETQYF.